The TCR beta chain described here comes from a study of beta chain features in type 1 diabetes. Whole-study context: The study found patients and healthy donors alike in age, gender and cell yields. Overall study findings and caveats: TCRB CDR3 length was moderately but significantly reduced in all four CD4+ subsets of Type 1 diabetes patients. Any HLA-type effect on TCRB rearrangement remained unresolved here.

The CDR3 loop spans 15 amino acids. Heparinised blood was drawn once per donor, averaging approximately 100 mL. Sequenced material consisted of expressed TCRB transcripts (all of the isolated RNA was reverse transcribed). Assay used: immunoSEQ multiplex PCR; TCRdb lists only in-frame clones, some missing. The sample carries more than 550,000 clones, over 12% recorded once. In its sample, this clone was seen many times. What it recognizes is unknown. The sequence derives from a man aged 18 to 35 with type 1 diabetes. The chain has TRBV21-1 and TRBJ2-4; the DNA was not compared with TRBD1, the D call given in the table. TRBV21-1 is deemed a pseudogene. Sequencing was carried out using naive CD4+ T cells from blood. CDR3 in DNA: TGTGCCAGCAGCAAGCGGGACGGACAGGCTATCAATCAGTACTTC. Its protein is CASSKRDGQAINQYF.